This record concerns one T cell receptor (beta chain) sequence. The antigen this receptor binds is unknown. No much larger clone exists at a distance of one base, and base qualities are not known. These data originate in a study of T cell changes during pregnancy in multiple sclerosis (dated by TCRdb to about 2019). At the level of the whole study: The study looked at changes in the T cell repertoire across pregnancy in women with multiple sclerosis.

Trimming takes 3 bases off V and 4 bases off J; junction bases not matched to a gene: 4. From the cysteine up to the phenylalanine, the CDR3 has a length of 15 residues. Solely the CDR3 DNA is kept, with 45 bases framed from the first base. The library relied on the immunoSEQ multiplex PCR assay. What TCRdb holds here is the immuneACCESS table cut down to in-frame rearrangements. Part of the clones is not present; checked against another copy, under half of the missing clones reflect an unresolved V gene, and the others are unexplained. Across this sample there are around 100,000 clones, with roughly nine tenths seen only once. The ten largest make up roughly 0.93% of the sample.

This clonotype was obtained from a female donor with multiple sclerosis, enrolled in a pregnancy study. The rearrangement joined TRBV23-1 to TRBJ2-2; TRBD1 agrees with 8 junctional bases. TRBV23-1 is known as an ORF, though its function is uncertain. Sequencing used peripheral blood, obtained after pregnancy. The CDR3 region reads CASSQNRGTTGELFF. The sequenced DNA: TGCGCCAGCAGTCAGAACAGGGGGACCACCGGGGAGCTGTTTTTT.